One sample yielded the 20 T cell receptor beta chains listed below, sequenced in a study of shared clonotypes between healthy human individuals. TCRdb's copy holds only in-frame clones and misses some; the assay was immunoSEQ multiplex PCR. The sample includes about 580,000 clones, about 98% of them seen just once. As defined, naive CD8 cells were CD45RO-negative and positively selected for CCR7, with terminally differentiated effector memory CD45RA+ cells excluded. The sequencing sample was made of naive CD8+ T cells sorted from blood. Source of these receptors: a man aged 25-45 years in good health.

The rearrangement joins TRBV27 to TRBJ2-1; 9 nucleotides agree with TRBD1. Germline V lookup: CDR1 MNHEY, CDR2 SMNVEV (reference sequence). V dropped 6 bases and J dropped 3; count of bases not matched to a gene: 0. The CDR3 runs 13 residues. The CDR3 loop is CASRGQGYNEQFF. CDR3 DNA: TGTGCCAGCAGGGGACAGGGCTACAATGAGCAGTTCTTC.

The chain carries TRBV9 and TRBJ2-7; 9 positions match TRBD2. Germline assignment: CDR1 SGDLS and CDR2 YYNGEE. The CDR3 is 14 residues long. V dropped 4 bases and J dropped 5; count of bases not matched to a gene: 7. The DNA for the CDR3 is TGTGCCAGCAGCACGAGCGGGAGGACCGACGAGCAGTACTTC. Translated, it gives CASSTSGRTDEQYF.

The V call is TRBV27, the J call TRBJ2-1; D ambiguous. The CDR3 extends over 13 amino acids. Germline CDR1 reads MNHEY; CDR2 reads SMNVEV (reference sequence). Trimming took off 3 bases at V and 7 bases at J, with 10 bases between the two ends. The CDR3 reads CASSFSQTNEQFF. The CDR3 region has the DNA TGTGCCAGCAGTTTCTCACAGACAAATGAGCAGTTCTTC.

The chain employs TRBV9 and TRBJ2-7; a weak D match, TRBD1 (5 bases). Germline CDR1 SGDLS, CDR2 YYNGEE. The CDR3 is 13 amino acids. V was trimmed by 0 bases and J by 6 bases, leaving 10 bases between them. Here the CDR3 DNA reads TGTGCCAGCAGCGTAGGGCAGGGAACCGAGCAGTACTTC. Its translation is CASSVGQGTEQYF.

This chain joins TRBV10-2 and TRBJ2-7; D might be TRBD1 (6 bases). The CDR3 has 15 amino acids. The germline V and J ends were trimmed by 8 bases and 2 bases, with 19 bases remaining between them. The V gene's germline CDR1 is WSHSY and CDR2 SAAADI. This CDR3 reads CASLKASGDPYEQYF. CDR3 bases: TGCGCCAGCCTCAAAGCATCAGGGGATCCCTACGAGCAGTACTTC.

CDR3 nucleotide sequence: TGTGCCAGCAGTTTAGAGACAGGGGTCACAGATACGCAGTATTTT. Amino acids: CASSLETGVTDTQYF. This chain connects TRBV28 to TRBJ2-3; TRBD1 matches at 8 bases. V lost 2 bases, J lost 2 bases, and 3 bases stayed unmatched. Germline CDR1 MDHEN, CDR2 SYDVKM. CDR3 length: 15 amino acids.

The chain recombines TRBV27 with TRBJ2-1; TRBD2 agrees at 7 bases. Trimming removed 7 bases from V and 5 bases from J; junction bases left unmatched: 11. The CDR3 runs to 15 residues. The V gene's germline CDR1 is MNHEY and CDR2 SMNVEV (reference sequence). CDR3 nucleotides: TGTGCCAGCACCCTTGGGGCTAGCGGAAACAATGAGCAGTTCTTC. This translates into CASTLGASGNNEQFF.

The CDR3 sequence is CASSTVVSGNEQFF. CDR3 in DNA: TGTGCCAGCAGTACAGTAGTATCAGGCAATGAGCAGTTCTTC. This chain connects TRBV27 to TRBJ2-1; D unclear. Germline CDR1 and CDR2: MNHEY and SMNVEV (reference sequence). CDR3 size: 14 residues. Between the trimmed V and J ends, which lost 5 bases and 6 bases, there was a span of 14 bases.

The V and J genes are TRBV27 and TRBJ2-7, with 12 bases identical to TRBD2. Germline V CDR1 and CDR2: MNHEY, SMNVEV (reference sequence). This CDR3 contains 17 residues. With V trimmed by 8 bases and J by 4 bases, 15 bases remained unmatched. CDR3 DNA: TGTGCCAGCCTCGGACCCGAACTAGCGGGAGGAAAATACGAGCAGTACTTC. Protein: CASLGPELAGGKYEQYF.

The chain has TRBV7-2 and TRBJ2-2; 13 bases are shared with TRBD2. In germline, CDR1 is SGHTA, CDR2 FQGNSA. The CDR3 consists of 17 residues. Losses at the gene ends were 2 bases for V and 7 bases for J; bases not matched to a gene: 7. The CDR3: CASSLPGLAGFDGELFF. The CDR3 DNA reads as TGTGCCAGCAGCTTACCGGGACTAGCGGGATTCGACGGGGAGCTGTTTTTT.

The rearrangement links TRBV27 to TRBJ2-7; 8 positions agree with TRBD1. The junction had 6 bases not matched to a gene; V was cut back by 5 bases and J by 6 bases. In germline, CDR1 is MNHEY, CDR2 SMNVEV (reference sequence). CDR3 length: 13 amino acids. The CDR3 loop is CASSEGQVSEQYF. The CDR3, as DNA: TGTGCCAGCAGTGAGGGACAGGTGTCCGAGCAGTACTTC.

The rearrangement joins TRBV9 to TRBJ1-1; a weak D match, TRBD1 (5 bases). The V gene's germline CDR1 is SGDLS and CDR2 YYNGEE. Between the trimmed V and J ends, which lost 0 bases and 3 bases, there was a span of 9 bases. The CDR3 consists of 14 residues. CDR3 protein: CASSVGTTDTEAFF. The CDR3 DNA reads TGTGCCAGCAGCGTAGGGACAACAGACACTGAAGCTTTCTTT.

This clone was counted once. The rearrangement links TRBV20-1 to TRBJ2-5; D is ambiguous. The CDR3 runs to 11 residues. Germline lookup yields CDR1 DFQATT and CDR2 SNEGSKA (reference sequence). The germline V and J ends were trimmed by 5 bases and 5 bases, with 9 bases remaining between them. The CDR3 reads CSAPSRETQYF. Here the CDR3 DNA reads TGCAGTGCTCCCAGCAGGGAGACCCAGTACTTC.

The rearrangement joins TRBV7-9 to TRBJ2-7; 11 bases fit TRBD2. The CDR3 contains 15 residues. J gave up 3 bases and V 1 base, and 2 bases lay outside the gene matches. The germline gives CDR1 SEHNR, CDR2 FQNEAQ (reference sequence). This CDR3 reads CASSLVAGGFYEQYF. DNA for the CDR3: TGTGCCAGCAGCTTAGTAGCGGGAGGGTTCTACGAGCAGTACTTC.

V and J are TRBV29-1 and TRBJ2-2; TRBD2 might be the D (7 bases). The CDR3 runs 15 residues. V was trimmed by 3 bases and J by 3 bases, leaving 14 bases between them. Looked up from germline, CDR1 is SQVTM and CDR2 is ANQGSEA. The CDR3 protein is CSVEGAGEDTGELFF. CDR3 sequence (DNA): TGCAGCGTTGAGGGGGCGGGAGAGGACACCGGGGAGCTGTTTTTT.

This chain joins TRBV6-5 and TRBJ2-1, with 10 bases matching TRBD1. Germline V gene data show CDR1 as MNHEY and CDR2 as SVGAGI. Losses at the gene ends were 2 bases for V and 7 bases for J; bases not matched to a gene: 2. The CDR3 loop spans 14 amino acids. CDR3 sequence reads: CASSYGTGVNEQFF. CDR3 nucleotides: TGTGCCAGCAGTTACGGGACAGGGGTAAATGAGCAGTTCTTC.

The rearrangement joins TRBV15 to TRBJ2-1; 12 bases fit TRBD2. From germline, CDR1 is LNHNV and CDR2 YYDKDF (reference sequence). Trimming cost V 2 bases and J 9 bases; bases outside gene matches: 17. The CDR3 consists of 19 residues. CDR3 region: CATSRSPSGLAGKGREQFF. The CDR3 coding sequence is TGTGCCACCAGCAGATCACCATCGGGACTAGCGGGTAAAGGGCGTGAGCAGTTCTTC. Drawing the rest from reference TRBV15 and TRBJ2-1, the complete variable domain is DAMVIQNPRYQVTQFGKPVTLSCSQTLNHNVMYWYQQKSSQAPKLLFHYYDKDFNNEADTPDNFQSRRPNTSFCFLDIRSPGLGDTAMYLCATSRSPSGLAGKGREQFFGPGTRLTVL.

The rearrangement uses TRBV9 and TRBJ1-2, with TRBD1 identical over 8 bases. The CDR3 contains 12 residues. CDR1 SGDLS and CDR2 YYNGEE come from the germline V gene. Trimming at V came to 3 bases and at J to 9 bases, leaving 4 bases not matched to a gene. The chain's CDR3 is CASSGTGSRYTF. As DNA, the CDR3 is TGTGCCAGCAGCGGGACAGGGAGTCGCTACACCTTC. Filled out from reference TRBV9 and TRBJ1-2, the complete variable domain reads DSGVTQTPKHLITATGQRVTLRCSPRSGDLSVYWYQQSLDQGLQFLIQYYNGEERAKGNILERFSAQQFPDLHSELNLSSLELGDSALYFCASSGTGSRYTFGSGTRLTVV.

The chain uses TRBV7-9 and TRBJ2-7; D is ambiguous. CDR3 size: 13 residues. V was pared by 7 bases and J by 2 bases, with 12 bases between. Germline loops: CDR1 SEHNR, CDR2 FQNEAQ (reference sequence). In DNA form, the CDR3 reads TGTGCCAGCACGCTTAAACCTCCCTACGAGCAGTACTTC. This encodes CASTLKPPYEQYF.

CDR3 loop: CASSVGAGRYTEAFF. The CDR3 nucleotides are TGTGCCAGCAGCGTCGGGGCAGGGAGGTACACTGAAGCTTTCTTT. V gene TRBV9 combines with J gene TRBJ1-1; maybe TRBD1 (5 bases). CDR3 length equals 15 residues. V lost 2 bases, J lost 3 bases, and 14 bases lay in between. Germline values: CDR1 SGDLS, CDR2 YYNGEE.